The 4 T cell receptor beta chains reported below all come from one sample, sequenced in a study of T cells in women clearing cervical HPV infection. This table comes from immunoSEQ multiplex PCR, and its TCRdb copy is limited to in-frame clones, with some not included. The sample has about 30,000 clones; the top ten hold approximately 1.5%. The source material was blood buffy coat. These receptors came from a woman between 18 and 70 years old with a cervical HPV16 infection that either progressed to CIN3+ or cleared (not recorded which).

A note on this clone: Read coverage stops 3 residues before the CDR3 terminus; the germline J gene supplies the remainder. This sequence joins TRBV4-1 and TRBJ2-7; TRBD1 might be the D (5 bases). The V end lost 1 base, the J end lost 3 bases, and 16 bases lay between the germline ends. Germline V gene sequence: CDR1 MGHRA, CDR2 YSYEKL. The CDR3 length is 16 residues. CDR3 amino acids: CASSQGGPDRFYEQYF. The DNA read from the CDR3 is TGCGCCAGCAGCCAAGGGGGCCCCGACCGTTTCTACGAG.

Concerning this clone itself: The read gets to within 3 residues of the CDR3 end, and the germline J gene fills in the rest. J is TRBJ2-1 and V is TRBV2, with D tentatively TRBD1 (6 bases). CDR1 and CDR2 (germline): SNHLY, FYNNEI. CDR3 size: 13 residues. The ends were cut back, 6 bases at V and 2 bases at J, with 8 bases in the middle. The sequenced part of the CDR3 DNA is TGTGCCAGCAGAGGGGACACCTACAATGAG. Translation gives CASRGDTYNE. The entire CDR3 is CASRGDTYNEQFF.

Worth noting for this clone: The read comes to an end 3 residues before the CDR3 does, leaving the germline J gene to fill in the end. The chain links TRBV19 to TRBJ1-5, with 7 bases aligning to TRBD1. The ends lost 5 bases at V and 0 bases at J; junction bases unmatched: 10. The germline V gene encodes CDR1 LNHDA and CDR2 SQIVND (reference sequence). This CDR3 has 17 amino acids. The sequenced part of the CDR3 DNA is TGTGCCAGTAGTCGGATCCCGGGACAGAGTAGCAATCAGCCC. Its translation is CASSRIPGQSSNQP. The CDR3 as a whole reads CASSRIPGQSSNQPQHF. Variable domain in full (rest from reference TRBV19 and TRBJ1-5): DGGITQSPKYLFRKEGQNVTLSCEQNLNHDAMYWYRQDPGQGLRLIYYSQIVNDFQKGDIAEGYSVSREKKESFPLTVTSAQKNPTAFYLCASSRIPGQSSNQPQHFGDGTRLSIL.

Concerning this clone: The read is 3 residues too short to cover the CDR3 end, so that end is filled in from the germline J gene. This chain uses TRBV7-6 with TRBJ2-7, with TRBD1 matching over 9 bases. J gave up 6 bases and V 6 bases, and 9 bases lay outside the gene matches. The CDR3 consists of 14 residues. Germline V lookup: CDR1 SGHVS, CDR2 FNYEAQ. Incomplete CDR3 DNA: TGTGCCAGCAGTCGAACAGGGGGCTCGGGCGAG. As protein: CASSRTGGSGE. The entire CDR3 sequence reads CASSRTGGSGEQYF.